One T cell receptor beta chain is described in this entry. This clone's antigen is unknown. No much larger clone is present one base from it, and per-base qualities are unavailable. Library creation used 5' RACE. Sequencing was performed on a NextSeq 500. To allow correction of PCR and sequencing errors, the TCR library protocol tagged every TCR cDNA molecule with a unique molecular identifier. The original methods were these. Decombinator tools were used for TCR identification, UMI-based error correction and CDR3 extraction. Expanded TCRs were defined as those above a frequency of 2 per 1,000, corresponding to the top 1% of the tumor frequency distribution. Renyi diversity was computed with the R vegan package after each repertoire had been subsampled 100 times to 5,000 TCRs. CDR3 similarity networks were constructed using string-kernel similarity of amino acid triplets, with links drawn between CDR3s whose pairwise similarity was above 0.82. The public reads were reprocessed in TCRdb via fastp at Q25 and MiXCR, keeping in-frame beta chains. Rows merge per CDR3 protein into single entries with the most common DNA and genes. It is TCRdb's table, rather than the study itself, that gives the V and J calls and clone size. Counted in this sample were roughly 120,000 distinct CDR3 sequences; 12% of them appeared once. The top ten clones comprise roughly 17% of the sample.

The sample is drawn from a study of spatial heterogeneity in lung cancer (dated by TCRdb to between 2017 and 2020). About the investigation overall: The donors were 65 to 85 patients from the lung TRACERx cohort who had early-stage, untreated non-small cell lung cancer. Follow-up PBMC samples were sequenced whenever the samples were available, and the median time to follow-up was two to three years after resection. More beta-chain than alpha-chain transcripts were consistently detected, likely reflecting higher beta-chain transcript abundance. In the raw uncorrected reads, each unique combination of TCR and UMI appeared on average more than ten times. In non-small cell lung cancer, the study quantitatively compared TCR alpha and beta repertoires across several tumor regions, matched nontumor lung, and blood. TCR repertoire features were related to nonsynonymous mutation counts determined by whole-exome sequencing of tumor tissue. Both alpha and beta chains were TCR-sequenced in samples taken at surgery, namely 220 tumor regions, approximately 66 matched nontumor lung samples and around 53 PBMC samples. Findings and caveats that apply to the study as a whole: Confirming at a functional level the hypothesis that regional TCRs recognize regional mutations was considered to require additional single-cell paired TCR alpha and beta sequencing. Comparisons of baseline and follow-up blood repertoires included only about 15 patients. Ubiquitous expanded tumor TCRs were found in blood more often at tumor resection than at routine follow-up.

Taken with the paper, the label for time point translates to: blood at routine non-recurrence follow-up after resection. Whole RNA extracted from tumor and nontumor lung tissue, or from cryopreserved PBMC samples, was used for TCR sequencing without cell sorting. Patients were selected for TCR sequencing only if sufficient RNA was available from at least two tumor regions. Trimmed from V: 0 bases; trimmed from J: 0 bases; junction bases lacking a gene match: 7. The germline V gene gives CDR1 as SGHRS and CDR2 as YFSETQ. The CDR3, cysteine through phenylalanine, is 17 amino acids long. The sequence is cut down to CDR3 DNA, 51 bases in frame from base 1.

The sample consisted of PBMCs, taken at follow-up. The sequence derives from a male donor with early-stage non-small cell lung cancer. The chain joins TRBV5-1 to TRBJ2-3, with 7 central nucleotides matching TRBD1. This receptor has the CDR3 CASSLAQGLASTDTQYF. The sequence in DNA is TGCGCCAGCAGCTTGGCACAGGGGCTCGCTAGCACAGATACGCAGTATTTT.